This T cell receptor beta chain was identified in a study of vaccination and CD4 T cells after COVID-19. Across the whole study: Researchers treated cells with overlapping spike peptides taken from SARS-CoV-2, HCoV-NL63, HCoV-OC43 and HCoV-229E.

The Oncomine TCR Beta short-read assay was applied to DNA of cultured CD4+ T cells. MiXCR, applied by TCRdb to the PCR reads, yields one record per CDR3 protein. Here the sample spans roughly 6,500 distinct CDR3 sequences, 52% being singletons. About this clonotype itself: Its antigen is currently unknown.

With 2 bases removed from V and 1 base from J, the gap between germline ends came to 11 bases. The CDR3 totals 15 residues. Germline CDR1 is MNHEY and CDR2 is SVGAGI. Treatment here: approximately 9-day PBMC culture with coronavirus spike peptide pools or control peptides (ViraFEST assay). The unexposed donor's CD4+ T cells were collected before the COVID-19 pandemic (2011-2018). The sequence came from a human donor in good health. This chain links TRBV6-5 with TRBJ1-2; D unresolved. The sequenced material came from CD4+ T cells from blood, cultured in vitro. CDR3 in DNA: TGTGCCAGCAGTTACGGGGAGGCGATTAACTATGGCTACACCTTC. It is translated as CASSYGEAINYGYTF.